A single sample gave rise to the 32 T cell receptor beta chains below, sequenced in a study of PD-1 blockade in classical Hodgkin lymphoma. Brentuximab vedotin exposure varied, and every patient relapsed after autologous stem cell transplantation. The table came from immunoSEQ multiplex PCR; TCRdb's copy has only in-frame clones and leaves some out. The data contain roughly 13,000 clones, roughly 78% of them singletons. The material was peripheral blood mononuclear cells (PBMCs), obtained before the second cycle of nivolumab. The receptors shown here come from a human donor with classical Hodgkin lymphoma.

The V call is TRBV7-2, the J call TRBJ1-1; D is unclear. The V gene's germline CDR1 is SGHTA and CDR2 FQGNSA. The CDR3 runs 14 residues. The V gene lost 2 bases and the J gene lost 0 bases, with 7 bases spanning the gap. CDR3 DNA sequence: TGTGCCAGCAGCTTACAGGCCATGAACACTGAAGCTTTCTTT. Translating gives CASSLQAMNTEAFF.

The chain carries TRBV9 and TRBJ2-7; D gene ambiguous. Trimming took off 0 bases at V and 2 bases at J, with 6 bases between the two ends. Looked up from germline, CDR1 is SGDLS and CDR2 is YYNGEE. CDR3 length equals 13 residues. The CDR3 loop reads CASSVGSAYEQYF. In DNA, the CDR3 is TGTGCCAGCAGCGTAGGATCGGCCTACGAGCAGTACTTC.

A single count supports this clone. This rearrangement joins TRBV6-1 to TRBJ2-7, with 9 bases lining up with TRBD2. This CDR3 has 14 residues. V was pared by 6 bases and J by 5 bases, with 8 bases of the junction left unmatched. Germline-derived CDR1 and CDR2 are MNHNS and SASEGT. CDR3 residues: CASSRGRGGHEQYF. The CDR3 nucleotides are TGTGCCAGCAGCCGAGGGCGGGGGGGCCACGAGCAGTACTTC.

The chain has TRBV29-1 and TRBJ2-5, with D perhaps TRBD1 or TRBD2 (5 bases each). CDR1 is SQVTM and CDR2 is ANQGSEA in the germline V gene. V lost 5 bases and J lost 4, with 14 bases in between. The CDR3 extends over 13 amino acids. The CDR3 region is CSVTRDGRETQYF. In DNA form, the CDR3 reads TGCAGCGTTACCCGGGACGGACGAGAGACCCAGTACTTC. Based on the CDR3 plus reference TRBV29-1 and TRBJ2-5, the full variable domain is SAVISQKPSRDICQRGTSLTIQCQVDSQVTMMFWYRQQPGQSLTLIATANQGSEATYESGFVIDKFPISRPNLTFSTLTVSNMSPEDSSIYLCSVTRDGRETQYFGPGTRLLVL.

This chain joins TRBV7-8 and TRBJ1-2, with TRBD1 identical over 8 bases. CDR1 and CDR2 from the germline V gene are SGHVS and FQNEAQ. The CDR3 is made up of 15 amino acids. J gave up 6 bases and V 2 bases, and 8 bases lay outside the gene matches. Here the CDR3 reads CASSLLRDRLHGYTF. The CDR3 DNA is TGTGCCAGCAGCTTACTCCGGGACAGGCTTCATGGCTACACCTTC.

DNA for the CDR3: TGTGCCAGCAGCCAGGGGGTTACAGGGGTAACCTCGGACTATGGCTACACCTTC. As protein: CASSQGVTGVTSDYGYTF. V gene TRBV9 combines with J gene TRBJ1-2, with TRBD1 matching over 7 bases. CDR3 length: 18 residues. V lost 4 bases, J lost 3 bases, and 18 bases stayed unmatched. CDR1 and CDR2 from the germline V gene are SGDLS and YYNGEE.

The rearrangement joins TRBV25-1 to TRBJ1-2; the D is unclear. Trimming shortened V by 2 bases and J by 10 bases, and 17 bases separated the two germline ends. This CDR3 region has 14 residues. Germline CDR1 reads MGHDK; CDR2 reads SYGVNS. The chain's CDR3 is CASSERAEGGFYTF. CDR3 DNA sequence: TGTGCCAGCAGTGAAAGGGCAGAGGGAGGTTTCTACACCTTC.

The V call is TRBV5-6, the J call TRBJ1-1; 9 nucleotides agree with TRBD1. Germline values: CDR1 SGHDT, CDR2 YYEEEE. The length of the CDR3 is 17 residues. The junction had 12 bases not matched to a gene; V was cut back by 0 bases and J by 6 bases. The CDR3 sequence: CASSLAGTGNRISEAFF. Written as DNA, the CDR3 is TGTGCCAGCAGCTTGGCCGGGACAGGGAATCGTATATCTGAAGCTTTCTTT.

This sequence joins TRBV6-5 and TRBJ2-2, with TRBD2 identical over 10 bases. Germline V gene sequence: CDR1 MNHEY, CDR2 SVGAGI. The V segment lost 4 bases and the J segment 4 bases; nucleotides outside the gene matches: 6. CDR3 size: 16 residues. The chain's CDR3 is CASSFRGTSATGELFF. The CDR3 coding sequence is TGTGCCAGCAGTTTCAGAGGGACTAGCGCCACCGGGGAGCTGTTTTTT.

The V call is TRBV6-1, the J call TRBJ2-3; weak D call: TRBD1 (6 bases). The germline V gene encodes CDR1 MNHNS and CDR2 SASEGT. The CDR3 totals 13 residues. V dropped 4 bases and J dropped 5 bases, with 10 bases sitting between them. CDR3 sequence: CASSALGGDTQYF. The DNA for the CDR3 is TGTGCCAGCAGTGCCTTAGGGGGAGATACGCAGTATTTT.

The sample holds a few counts of this clone. This chain links TRBV4-3 with TRBJ1-2; unclear D gene. CDR1 and CDR2 (germline): LGHNA, YSLEER. The CDR3 contains 14 residues. V shed 0 bases and J shed 4 bases, with 9 bases lying between them. CDR3 residues: CASSQEESAYGYTF. CDR3 DNA: TGCGCCAGCAGCCAAGAGGAGTCTGCCTATGGCTACACCTTC.

The chain uses TRBV14 and TRBJ1-6; no firm D call. Germline V gene data show CDR1 as SGHDN and CDR2 as FVKESK. This CDR3 has 15 amino acids. Trimming shortened V by 2 bases and J by 4 bases, and 9 bases separated the two germline ends. CDR3 protein: CASSQQALYNSPLHF. The CDR3 coding sequence is TGTGCCAGCAGCCAACAGGCTCTATATAATTCACCCCTCCACTTT.

V is TRBV18 and J is TRBJ1-6, with a weak D call TRBD1 (5 bases). Looked up from germline, CDR1 is KGHSH and CDR2 is LQKENI. Trimming cost V 3 bases and J 7 bases, with 19 bases left between them. CDR3 length: 17 residues. CDR3: CASSPASGFRDNSPLHF. The DNA for the CDR3 is TGTGCCAGCTCACCGGCCTCGGGGTTCAGGGACAATTCACCCCTCCACTTT.

The chain carries TRBV6-5 and TRBJ2-7; possible D gene TRBD1, 5 bases. Trimming cost V 3 bases and J 1 base, with 10 bases left between them. The germline V gene encodes CDR1 MNHEY and CDR2 SVGAGI. The CDR3 totals 14 residues. The CDR3 loop is CASSYGRQSYEQYF. The CDR3, as DNA: TGTGCCAGCAGTTATGGGCGACAGTCCTACGAGCAGTACTTC.

This clone was seen only a few times. This chain uses TRBV10-3 with TRBJ1-2, with no clear D. The germline CDR1 and CDR2 sequences are ENHRY and SYGVKD. CDR3 size: 14 residues. The germline V and J ends were trimmed by 0 bases and 4 bases, with 9 bases remaining between them. For the CDR3, the DNA is TGTGCCATCAGTGAGTCAGGGATTGGCTATGGCTACACCTTC. Translation gives CAISESGIGYGYTF.

The sample holds one count of this clone. The chain joins TRBV6-5 to TRBJ2-1; tentative D call: TRBD1 (7 bases). Germline lookup yields CDR1 MNHEY and CDR2 SVGAGI. V was shortened by 4 bases and J by 0 bases, with 13 bases between the two germline ends. The CDR3 is 16 amino acids. The DNA for the CDR3 is TGTGCCAGCAGTTCCCGGGGGACAGTCTCCTACAATGAGCAGTTCTTC. It encodes CASSSRGTVSYNEQFF.

DNA for the CDR3: TGTGCCAGCAGCTCCCAAAGGGTGGTTGGCTATGGCTACACCTTC. Encoded protein: CASSSQRVVGYGYTF. The chain has TRBV7-2 and TRBJ1-2; D is uncertain. V shed 4 bases and J shed 4 bases, with 16 bases lying between them. Germline V gene sequence: CDR1 SGHTA, CDR2 FQGNSA. The CDR3 totals 15 residues.

The rearrangement uses TRBV30 and TRBJ1-5, with 7 bases that match TRBD1. Trimming took 4 bases from V and 6 from J; bases not matched to a gene: 9. The germline gives CDR1 GTSNPN, CDR2 SVGIG (reference sequence). The CDR3 runs 14 residues. Here the CDR3 reads CAWTSDRRGQPQHF. Here the CDR3 DNA reads TGTGCCTGGACCTCGGACAGGAGGGGTCAGCCCCAGCATTTT.

This CDR3 reads CASSPLAGLQETQYF. The CDR3 region has the DNA TGTGCCAGCTCACCACTAGCGGGCCTCCAAGAGACCCAGTACTTC. This chain links TRBV18 with TRBJ2-5; 7 bases fit TRBD2. The length of the CDR3 is 15 residues. Germline lookup yields CDR1 KGHSH and CDR2 LQKENI. Unmatched junction bases numbered 3, after V lost 1 base and J lost 1 base. The variable domain in full, completed from reference TRBV18 and TRBJ2-5, reads NAGVMQNPRHLVRRRGQEARLRCSPMKGHSHVYWYRQLPEEGLKFMVYLQKENIIDESGMPKERFSAEFPKEGPSILRIQQVVRGDSAAYFCASSPLAGLQETQYFGPGTRLLVL.

This clone was recorded once. J is TRBJ1-2 and V is TRBV5-1; D is unresolved. The germline CDR1 and CDR2 sequences are SGHRS and YFSETQ. The V and J ends lost 0 bases and 4 bases respectively, with 13 bases between them. The CDR3 totals 15 residues. The CDR3 sequence is CASSLGRMSSYGYTF. The DNA for the CDR3 is TGCGCCAGCAGCTTGGGACGGATGTCAAGCTATGGCTACACCTTC.

V gene TRBV7-2 combines with J gene TRBJ1-3; tentatively, D is TRBD1 (5 bases). The V gene lost 4 bases and the J gene lost 9 bases, with 19 bases spanning the gap. There are 15 residues in the CDR3. Germline loops: CDR1 SGHTA, CDR2 FQGNSA. The CDR3 spells CASSSLGHRLSTIYF. The CDR3 DNA sequence: TGTGCCAGCAGCTCCCTCGGACACCGCCTTTCCACCATATATTTT. The whole variable domain, filled in from reference TRBV7-2 and TRBJ1-3, reads GAGVSQSPSNKVTEKGKDVELRCDPISGHTALYWYRQSLGQGLEFLIYFQGNSAPDKSGLPSDRFSAERTGGSVSTLTIQRTQQEDSAVYLCASSSLGHRLSTIYFGEGSWLTVV.

The CDR3 DNA follows: TGTGCCAGCAGCGTGGGACAGGGGACTTACGAGCAGTACTTC. The encoded protein is CASSVGQGTYEQYF. The chain has TRBV9 and TRBJ2-7; 10 bases align to TRBD1. CDR1 and CDR2 from the germline V gene are SGDLS and YYNGEE. Germline trimming cut 2 bases from V and 4 bases from J; bases unmatched to any gene: 3. The CDR3 runs to 14 residues.

V and J are TRBV28 and TRBJ1-6, with no clear D. The CDR3 length is 15 residues. V was trimmed by 3 bases and J by 7 bases, leaving 13 bases between them. Per germline, CDR1 MDHEN and CDR2 SYDVKM. The DNA of the CDR3 is TGTGCCAGCAGTTTTAATCAGAGATTGAATTCACCCCTCCACTTT. It codes for CASSFNQRLNSPLHF. Full variable domain (missing parts from reference TRBV28 and TRBJ1-6): DVKVTQSSRYLVKRTGEKVFLECVQDMDHENMFWYRQDPGLGLRLIYFSYDVKMKEKGDIPEGYSVSREKKERFSLILESASTNQTSMYLCASSFNQRLNSPLHFGNGTRLTVT.

The rearrangement uses TRBV9 and TRBJ1-1; D is perhaps TRBD1 (5 bases). V shed 2 bases and J shed 0 bases, with 11 bases lying between them. Germline V CDR1 and CDR2: SGDLS, YYNGEE. This CDR3 comprises 15 residues. The CDR3 DNA is TGTGCCAGCAGCGTTGGGGCTACATTGAACACTGAAGCTTTCTTT. The encoded protein is CASSVGATLNTEAFF. Looking up the rest from reference TRBV9 and TRBJ1-1 gives the full variable domain: DSGVTQTPKHLITATGQRVTLRCSPRSGDLSVYWYQQSLDQGLQFLIQYYNGEERAKGNILERFSAQQFPDLHSELNLSSLELGDSALYFCASSVGATLNTEAFFGQGTRLTVV.

As to this clone: The junction shows a germline mismatch at one end, possibly a read error. The CDR3 nucleotides read TGTGCCAGCAGTTTATTAGGTTCCTCTTTCGGGTATTTT. Translated, it gives CASSLLGSSFGYF. This chain links TRBV28 with TRBJ1-5, with D hard to call. From germline, CDR1 is MDHEN and CDR2 SYDVKM. The CDR3 is 13 residues long. The full variable domain, in which reference TRBV28 and TRBJ1-5 provide the parts outside the CDR3, is DVKVTQSSRYLVKRTGEKVFLECVQDMDHENMFWYRQDPGLGLRLIYFSYDVKMKEKGDIPEGYSVSREKKERFSLILESASTNQTSMYLCASSLLGSSFGYFGDGTRLSIL.

This sequence joins TRBV5-4 and TRBJ1-6; D not resolved. The germline V gene encodes CDR1 SGHNT and CDR2 YYREEE (reference sequence). The CDR3 sequence is 13 residues long. The V and J ends lost 1 base and 6 bases respectively, with 5 bases between them. The CDR3 spells CASSLLSNSPLHF. The CDR3 coding sequence is TGTGCCAGCAGCTTGTTATCTAATTCACCCCTCCACTTT.

This clone was counted once. The chain's CDR3 is CASSLSRGHEQYF. DNA of the CDR3: TGTGCCAGCAGTTTATCGCGGGGTCACGAGCAGTACTTC. The V gene is TRBV27, the J gene TRBJ2-7; perhaps TRBD2 as D (6 bases). V lost 0 bases and J 5 bases, leaving 8 bases between the germline ends. Germline CDR1 and CDR2: MNHEY and SMNVEV (reference sequence). The CDR3 runs 13 residues.

The chain combines TRBV10-3 with TRBJ1-2; D perhaps matches TRBD1 (6 bases). Germline V gene lookup returns CDR1 ENHRY and CDR2 SYGVKD. The CDR3 runs 13 residues. V was trimmed by 6 bases and J by 2 bases, leaving 10 bases between them. The CDR3 loop reads CAIRGTGNYGYTF. The CDR3 nucleotides read TGTGCCATCAGGGGTACAGGGAACTATGGCTACACCTTC.

V is TRBV14 and J is TRBJ1-4; TRBD1 aligns across 7 bases. Unmatched junction bases numbered 5, after V lost 2 bases and J lost 5 bases. From germline, CDR1 is SGHDN and CDR2 FVKESK. There are 15 residues in the CDR3. The CDR3 loop is CASSQRGQRNEKLFF. CDR3 sequence (DNA): TGTGCCAGCAGCCAAAGGGGACAGAGAAATGAAAAACTGTTTTTT.

This chain joins TRBV7-9 and TRBJ1-4, with 9 bases matching TRBD1. The V gene end was trimmed by 1 base and the J gene end by 4 bases; junction bases not matched to a gene: 4. Germline CDR1 and CDR2: SEHNR and FQNEAQ (reference sequence). This CDR3 comprises 16 residues. The CDR3 bases are TGTGCCAGCAGCTTAGTAACAGGGGGCGGTAATGAAAAACTGTTTTTT. Translating gives CASSLVTGGGNEKLFF. The variable domain in full, completed from reference TRBV7-9 and TRBJ1-4, reads DTGVSQNPRHKITKRGQNVTFRCDPISEHNRLYWYRQTLGQGPEFLTYFQNEAQLEKSRLLSDRFSAERPKGSFSTLEIQRTEQGDSAMYLCASSLVTGGGNEKLFFGSGTQLSVL.

In this sample, this clone turned up once. This sequence joins TRBV29-1 and TRBJ2-7; no clear D gene. CDR1 is SQVTM and CDR2 is ANQGSEA in the germline V gene. This CDR3 is 12 amino acids long. Trimming shortened V by 4 bases and J by 2 bases, and 9 bases separated the two germline ends. The CDR3 reads CSVVVSPYEQYF. The CDR3 region has the DNA TGCAGCGTTGTAGTCAGTCCCTACGAGCAGTACTTC.

This chain joins TRBV21-1 and TRBJ2-5. The tail of the sequence fits TRBJ2-7 better, so the J call may be wrong. TRBV21-1 is annotated as a pseudogene. The CDR3 consists of 16 residues. CDR3 in amino acids: CASTNQTPPCSYEQYF. The CDR3 nucleotides read TGTGCCAGCACCAACCAGACGCCTCCATGTTCCTACGAGCAGTACTTC.